This record covers a single T cell receptor beta chain. Its target is not known. Germline V gives CDR1 SNHLY, CDR2 FYNNEI. The junction had 6 bases not matched to a gene; V was cut back by 6 bases and J by 1 base. CDR3 length: 15 residues. Genomic DNA was the PCR template. A primer set of 30 forward and 13 reverse primers amplified the CDR3. TCRdb passed the multiplex PCR reads through MiXCR, listing each CDR3 protein once. The sample carries about 250,000 distinct CDR3 sequences, roughly 50% recorded once. This sample is part of a study of type 1 and type 2 diabetes patients. Background on the study: Donors were type 1 diabetes, type 2 diabetes, or nondiabetic controls. A total of 18,976,912 paired-end reads came from the whole study.

Donors had no other autoimmune disease or infection in four weeks. Study-level findings and limits: Type 2 diabetes and control samples shared highly correlated V and J usage, averaging around 0.97.

The chain uses TRBV2 and TRBJ2-7; 10 bases match TRBD1. Input material: peripheral blood mononuclear cells (PBMCs). This clonotype originated in a man in his late teens or twenties with type 2 diabetes. The CDR3 loop reads CASRTPGQGSYEQYF. The CDR3 DNA sequence: TGTGCCAGCAGGACTCCGGGACAGGGGTCCTACGAGCAGTACTTC. Supplemented by reference TRBV2 and TRBJ2-7, the full variable domain reads EPEVTQTPSHQVTQMGQEVILRCVPISNHLYFYWYRQILGQKVEFLVSFYNNEISEKSEIFDDQFSVERPDGSNFTLKIRSTKLEDSAMYFCASRTPGQGSYEQYFGPGTRLTVT.